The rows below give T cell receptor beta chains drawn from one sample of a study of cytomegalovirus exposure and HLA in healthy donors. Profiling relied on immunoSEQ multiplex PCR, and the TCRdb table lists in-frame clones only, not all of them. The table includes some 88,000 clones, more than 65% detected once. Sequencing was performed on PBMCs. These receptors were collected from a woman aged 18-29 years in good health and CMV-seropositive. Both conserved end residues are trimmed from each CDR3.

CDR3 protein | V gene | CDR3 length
ASSPVDRGPVQPQH | TRBV6-6 | 14
ASSYPAGGRTEAF | TRBV6-5 | 13
ASTPRSGTGSFIT | TRBV6-5 | 13
ASRRQGNYGYT | TRBV27 | 11
ASSAGDPDTQY | TRBV6-4 | 11
ASSGEEGRGYEQY | TRBV9 | 13
ASSPQALYNEQF | TRBV19 | 12
ASSWTGTLSGANVLT | TRBV7-3 | 15
ASSVAGEDYNEQF | TRBV9 | 13
AWSPRDRHYNEQF | TRBV30 | 13
ASSFGDSKETQY | TRBV5-1 | 12
ASSLATSGATGELF | TRBV5-1 | 14
ASSQAGTGTDYGYT | TRBV4-1 | 14
ASKLGQDTDTQY | TRBV7-3 | 12
ASSIPRSIDEGGREVQPQH | TRBV21-1 | 19
ASSPGTAREQY | TRBV2 | 11
ASSQDGGQF | TRBV4-3 | 9
ASSQRQGAKD | TRBV18 | 10
ASSSSGTATTYEQY | TRBV27 | 14
SAVAGYT | TRBV20-1 | 7
ASRPGGAYNEQF | TRBV7-8 | 12
ASSTSGGAPGDEQY | TRBV6-6 | 14
ASVLGGNSGNTIY | TRBV5-4 | 13
ASSETTGGFAEAF | TRBV6-1 | 13
ASSEIPTGSPYEQY | TRBV6-1 | 14
ASSVGGATDTQY | TRBV6-4 | 12
ASDDQNGGARNEQF | TRBV5-6 | 14
ASSSPGTGILSGNTIY | TRBV7-9 | 16
ASSQDPAGGPSDTQY | TRBV4-3 | 15
ASSEAPGLAGSDEQF | TRBV6-1 | 15
ASSDRTDLYGYT | TRBV25-1 | 12
ASSYRELNTEAF | TRBV27 | 12
ASSTRHRGYNEQF | TRBV7-7 | 13
ASRTGTGLGYT | TRBV27 | 11
ATSRDEDEQY | TRBV15 | 10
ASSQDRVREQY | TRBV4-2 | 11
ASSSMEGTYNEQF | TRBV7-6 | 13
ASRPGAVGTGELF | TRBV6-1 | 13
ASSLGRHYEQY | TRBV6-1 | 11
SVVGGQQQY | TRBV29-1 | 9
ASSTGLAGRSNEQF | TRBV5-1 | 14
ASSYHGTSQETQY | TRBV6-5 | 13
AGGTGLEQY | TRBV30 | 9
ASSLGLTSGNTIY | TRBV19 | 13
ASSQGQALSGANVLT | TRBV4-1 | 15
ASSPVQETQY | TRBV6-1 | 10
ASSPTEDNEKLF | TRBV13 | 12
ASTHLGTLNEQF | TRBV19 | 12
ASSFASGGGTDTQY | TRBV7-2 | 14
SFLGRSSSASYEQY | TRBV29-1 | 14
ASRPTGTLEQY | TRBV28 | 11
AWARDRTYYGYT | TRBV30 | 12